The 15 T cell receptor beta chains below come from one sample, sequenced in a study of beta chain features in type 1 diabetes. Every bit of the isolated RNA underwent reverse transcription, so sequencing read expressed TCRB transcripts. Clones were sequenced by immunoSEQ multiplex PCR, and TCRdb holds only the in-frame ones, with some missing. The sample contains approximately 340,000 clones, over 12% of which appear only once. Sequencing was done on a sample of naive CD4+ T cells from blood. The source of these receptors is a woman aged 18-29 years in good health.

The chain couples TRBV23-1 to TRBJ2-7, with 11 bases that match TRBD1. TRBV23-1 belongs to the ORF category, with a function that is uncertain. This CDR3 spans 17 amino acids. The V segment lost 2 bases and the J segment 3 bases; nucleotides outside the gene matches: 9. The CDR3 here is CASSQEKDRGPGYEQYF. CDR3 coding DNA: TGCGCCAGCAGTCAAGAGAAGGACAGGGGGCCAGGCTACGAGCAGTACTTC.

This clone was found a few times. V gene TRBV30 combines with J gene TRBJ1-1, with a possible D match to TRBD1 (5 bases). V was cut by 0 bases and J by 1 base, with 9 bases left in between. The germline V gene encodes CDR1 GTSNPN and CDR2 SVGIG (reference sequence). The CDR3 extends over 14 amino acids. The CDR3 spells CAWSVQVGNTEAFF. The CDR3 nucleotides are TGTGCCTGGAGTGTACAGGTCGGGAACACTGAAGCTTTCTTT.

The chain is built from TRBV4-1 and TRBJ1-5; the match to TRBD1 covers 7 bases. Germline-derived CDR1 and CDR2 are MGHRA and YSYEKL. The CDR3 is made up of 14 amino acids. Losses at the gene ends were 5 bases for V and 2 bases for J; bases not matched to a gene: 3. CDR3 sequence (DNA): TGCGCCAGCAGCTTCGACAGGGGCAATCAGCCCCAGCATTTT. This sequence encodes CASSFDRGNQPQHF.

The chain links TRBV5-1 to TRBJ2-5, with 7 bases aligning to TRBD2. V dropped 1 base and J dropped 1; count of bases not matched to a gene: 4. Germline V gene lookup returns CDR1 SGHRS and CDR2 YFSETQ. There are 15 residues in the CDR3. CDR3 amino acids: CASSLSGTTQETQYF. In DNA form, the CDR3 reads TGCGCCAGCAGCTTGAGTGGGACTACCCAAGAGACCCAGTACTTC.

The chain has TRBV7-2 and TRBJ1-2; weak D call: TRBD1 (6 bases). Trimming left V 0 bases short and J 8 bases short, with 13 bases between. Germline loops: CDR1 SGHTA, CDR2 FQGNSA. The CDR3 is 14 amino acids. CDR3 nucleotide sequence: TGTGCCAGCAGCTTAGCCCTACAGGGTTCCGGCTACACCTTC. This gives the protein CASSLALQGSGYTF. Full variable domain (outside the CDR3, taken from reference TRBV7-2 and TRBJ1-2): GAGVSQSPSNKVTEKGKDVELRCDPISGHTALYWYRQSLGQGLEFLIYFQGNSAPDKSGLPSDRFSAERTGGSVSTLTIQRTQQEDSAVYLCASSLALQGSGYTFGSGTRLTVV.

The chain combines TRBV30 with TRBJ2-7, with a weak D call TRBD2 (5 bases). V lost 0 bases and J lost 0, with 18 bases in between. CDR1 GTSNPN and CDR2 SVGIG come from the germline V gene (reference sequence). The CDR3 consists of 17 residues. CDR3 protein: CAWSVRSWSSSSYEQYF. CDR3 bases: TGTGCCTGGAGTGTACGATCCTGGTCTAGCAGCTCCTACGAGCAGTACTTC.

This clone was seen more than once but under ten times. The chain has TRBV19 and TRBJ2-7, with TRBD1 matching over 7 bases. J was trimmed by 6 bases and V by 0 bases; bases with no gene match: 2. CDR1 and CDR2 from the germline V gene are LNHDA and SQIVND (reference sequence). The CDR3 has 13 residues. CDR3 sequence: CASSIDRQGEQYF. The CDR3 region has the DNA TGTGCCAGTAGTATAGACCGACAGGGCGAGCAGTACTTC.

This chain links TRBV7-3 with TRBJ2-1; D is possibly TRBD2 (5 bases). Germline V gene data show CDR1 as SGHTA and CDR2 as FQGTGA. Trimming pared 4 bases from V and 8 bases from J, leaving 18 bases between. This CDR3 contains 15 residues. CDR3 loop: CASSSSGTRSDEQFF. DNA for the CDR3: TGTGCCAGCAGCTCATCGGGAACTAGATCGGATGAGCAGTTCTTC.

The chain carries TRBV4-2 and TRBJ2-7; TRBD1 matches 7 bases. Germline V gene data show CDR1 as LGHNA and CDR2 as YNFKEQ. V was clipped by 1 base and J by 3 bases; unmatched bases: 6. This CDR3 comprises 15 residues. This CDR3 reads CASSQAGTASYEQYF. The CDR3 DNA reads TGTGCCAGCAGCCAAGCCGGGACAGCGAGCTACGAGCAGTACTTC.

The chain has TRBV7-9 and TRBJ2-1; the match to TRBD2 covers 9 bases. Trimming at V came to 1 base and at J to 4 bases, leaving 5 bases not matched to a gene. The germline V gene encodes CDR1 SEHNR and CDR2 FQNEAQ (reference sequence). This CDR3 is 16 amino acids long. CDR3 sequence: CASSLVSLAGYNEQFF. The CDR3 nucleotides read TGTGCCAGCAGCTTAGTCTCGCTAGCGGGGTACAATGAGCAGTTCTTC. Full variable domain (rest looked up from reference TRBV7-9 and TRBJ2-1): DTGVSQNPRHKITKRGQNVTFRCDPISEHNRLYWYRQTLGQGPEFLTYFQNEAQLEKSRLLSDRFSAERPKGSFSTLEIQRTEQGDSAMYLCASSLVSLAGYNEQFFGPGTRLTVL.

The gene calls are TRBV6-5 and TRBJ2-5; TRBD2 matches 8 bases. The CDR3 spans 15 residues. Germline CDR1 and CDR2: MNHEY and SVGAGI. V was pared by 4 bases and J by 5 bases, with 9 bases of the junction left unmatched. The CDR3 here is CASSWTSWNEETQYF. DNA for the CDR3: TGTGCCAGCAGTTGGACTAGCTGGAACGAGGAGACCCAGTACTTC.

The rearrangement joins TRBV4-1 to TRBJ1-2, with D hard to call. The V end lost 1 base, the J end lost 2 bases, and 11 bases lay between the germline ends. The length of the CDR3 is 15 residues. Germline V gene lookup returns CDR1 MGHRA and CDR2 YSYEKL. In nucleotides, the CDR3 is TGCGCCAGCAGCCAAGTGTTGCGGGCAAACTATGGCTACACCTTC. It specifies CASSQVLRANYGYTF.

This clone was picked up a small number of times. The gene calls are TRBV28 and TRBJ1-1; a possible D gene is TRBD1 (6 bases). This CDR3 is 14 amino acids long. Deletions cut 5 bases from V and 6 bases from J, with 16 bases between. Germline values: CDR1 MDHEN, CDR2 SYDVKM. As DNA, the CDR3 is TGTGCCAGCAGTACCGGGACACAAACACCTGAAGCTTTCTTT. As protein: CASSTGTQTPEAFF.

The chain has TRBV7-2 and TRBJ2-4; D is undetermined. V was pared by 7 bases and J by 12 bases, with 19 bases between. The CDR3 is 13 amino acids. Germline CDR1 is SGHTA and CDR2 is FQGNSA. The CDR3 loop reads CASNTGFILSQYF. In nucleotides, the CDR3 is TGTGCCAGCAACACCGGGTTTATCTTGTCTCAGTACTTC.

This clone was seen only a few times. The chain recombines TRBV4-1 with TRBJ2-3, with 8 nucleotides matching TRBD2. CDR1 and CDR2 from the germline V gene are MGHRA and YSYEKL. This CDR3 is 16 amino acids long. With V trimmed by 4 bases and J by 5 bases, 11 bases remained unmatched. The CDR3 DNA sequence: TGCGCCAGCAGCCGATCTGGAGCGGGAGTGGTAGATACGCAGTATTTT. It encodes CASSRSGAGVVDTQYF.